The sequence of this TCR beta chain was determined in a study of cytomegalovirus exposure and HLA in healthy donors (dated by TCRdb to the late 2010s). Broadly, across the study: According to an earlier analysis of 450 to 650 of the donors, roughly 180 million T cells yielded approximately 120 million unique TCR beta sequences and roughly 280 Gb of sequence data. An early release covering some 640 HLA-typed donors comprised 250 to 350 gigabases of sequencing data and around 80 million unique TCR sequences. Of the approximately 400 genotyped donors, 70% to 90% were placed in the genetic ancestry cluster associated with self-reported Caucasian donors. The study aimed to test whether signatures of past pathogen exposure could be identified by cataloging public T cell receptors. The study used immunosequencing to profile the T cell repertoires of approximately 650 subjects and linked those repertoires to cytomegalovirus serostatus. Besides the first cohort of 666 subjects, a separate validation cohort made up of 120 or so different subjects was used. The study combined high-throughput TCR immunosequencing, statistical association of individual TCRs with disease status, and machine learning to predict cytomegalovirus infection status. To study patterns of TCR occurrence, a later analysis re-analyzed previously published TCR beta repertoires from around 670 donors and added high-resolution HLA genotyping. The later analysis used no new phenotypic data to find candidate immune exposures, relying instead on TCR beta sequences and their occurrence across donors. To decide whether each TCR beta V gene segment behaved as functional or pseudogenic, an earlier analysis of several hundred of the donors relied on high-throughput TCR beta sequencing. Donor age, sex, ethnicity and CMV serostatus were compiled together with the repertoire data. A later genetic analysis used genome-wide SNP genotypes for about 55% of the 666 donors, treating that subset as a discovery cohort. All discovery cohort repertoires had been generated on a single sequencing platform. HLA typing covered class I and class II loci at four-digit resolution. The number of typed donors differed by locus: about 620-640 for A, B, C, DRB1 and DQB1; approximately 530 for DQA1; approximately 610 for DPA1; and 450 to 480 for DPB1. Because of strong linkage in the cohort, a handful of DR-DQ haplotypes were treated as single units for association and clustering. Across around 400 genotyped donors of the cohort, an average of about 250,000 unique TCR beta nucleotide sequences per donor were sequenced, and around 19% of those sequences were non-productive. The investigation overall reported the following: Compared with the 666-donor mean, donors in an Asian-associated ancestry cluster had fewer N-insertions in productive TCRs, according to a later genetic analysis. It was suggested by the authors that the approach could potentially be generalized to other disease states and immunological phenotypes. An association between a missense DCLRE1C variant and V-gene and J-gene trimming of TCR beta chains was found in a later genetic analysis and replicated in an independent cohort. The 87-base-pair reads could not distinguish some IMGT-functional V segments, including TRBV6-2 and TRBV6-3, so those segments were excluded. This cohort had only TCR beta chains sequenced, and the lack of alpha or paired-chain data limited which features could be detected. For the cohort, immune exposure information was limited to CMV serostatus. Linkage disequilibrium might explain the correlated functional status among segregating V segments, but an unknown experimental factor could not be excluded. In vitro tests confirmed that a few of the cytomegalovirus-associated TCR beta chains recognize cytomegalovirus antigens. A cluster of highly shared sequence variants was judged likely to represent a technical artifact of the sequencing pipeline. In an earlier analysis of about 600 of the donors, most TCR beta V segments appeared in productive rearrangements about 87% or about 30% of the time, broadly matching IMGT annotations. A further reported finding was that TCR beta sequences accurately predicted the HLA-A and HLA-B alleles for most subjects in the first cohort. Most TCR sequences were observed very rarely across donors, whereas some public TCRs were present in many individuals. About 17 rarely observed V segments, including chromosome 9 orphons, were excluded from the earlier analysis of some 590 of the donors because counts were too low. The classifier was reported to diagnose cytomegalovirus status with high specificity and sensitivity in both the original cohort and the validation cohort. In a later analysis, most CMV-associated TCR beta chains were found to appear HLA-restricted, with HLA associations seemingly driven largely by CMV exposure. In a later analysis, HLA-associated TCR beta chains showed more clonal expansion and lower generation probabilities than non-associated chains that were equally common. Presence/absence analyses assumed roughly uniform sequencing depth across donors, an assumption that may not hold. A later analysis found that TCR association rates varied across HLA loci, with DRB1 alleles showing the most associated TCRs and HLA-C alleles the fewest. At a false discovery rate of 0.05, a later analysis linked around 15,000 TCR beta sequences to specific HLA alleles. In a later analysis, several top co-occurrence clusters were reported to appear linked to parvovirus B19, influenza, CMV and Epstein-Barr virus. Strong co-occurrence of HLA alleles, especially DR and DQ, made assigning TCR associations to individual alleles difficult. In the study, 150 to 200 TCR beta chains were listed as associated with cytomegalovirus. Because HLA typing was missing for some donors at each locus, association tests included only the typed subset.

In total, over 600 healthy bone marrow donors made up the cohort. At the time of sampling, all cohort members were nominally healthy, though unrecorded immune exposures were likely present. The donor was CMV seropositive and belonged to the group of 250 to 300 seropositive cohort members. Each donor provided a peripheral blood sample, and peripheral blood mononuclear cells were used for TCR beta sequencing. The Qiagen DNeasy Blood Extraction Kit was used to extract genomic DNA from the blood cell samples. To prepare the library, the immunoSEQ multiplex PCR assay was applied. For the multiplex PCR, a mixture combining 60 forward primers for TCR Vbeta segments and 13 reverse primers for TCR Jbeta segments was used. Amplification of the CDR3 region of rearranged TCR beta genes was performed with a multiplex PCR assay on genomic DNA. Amplified TCR beta libraries were sequenced as 87-base-pair reads on the Illumina HiSeq System. The study's own analysis went as follows. Across the 600 to 700 repertoires, a later analysis counted approximately 75 million unique TCR beta chains, roughly 11 million of which were shared by at least two donors. To remove PCR and sequencing errors, raw reads were error-corrected and collapsed into unique sequences using a nearest-neighbor algorithm that merged closely related sequences. Alignment of CDR3 sequences to IMGT reference sequences was used to assign V, D and J gene segments. For a sequence to be retained, a match of at least six nucleotides was required to both a V gene segment and a J gene segment. A rearrangement counted as productive if the CDR3 had no stop codons and remained in frame with V and J, and every other rearrangement counted as non-productive. Following IMGT convention, CDR3 was defined as the stretch from the second conserved V-encoded cysteine up to the conserved J-encoded phenylalanine. Sequences without an unambiguous match to a single V gene segment were excluded from the earlier analysis of approximately 560 of the donors. In an earlier analysis of approximately 610 of the donors, V segments were called functional above 56.7% productive rearrangements and were called segregating when the between-donor standard deviation exceeded 5%. A statistical classification framework was developed to diagnose cytomegalovirus status using the catalog of TCR beta chain sequences. In a later analysis, TCR nucleotide sequences were compared against IMGT/GENE-DB human TR gene sequences so that V and J genes could be assigned. Using the TCRdist pipeline, a later analysis assigned CDR3 sequences along with most-parsimonious VDJ recombination scenarios. In a later analysis, each TCR beta chain was defined by its CDR3 amino acid sequence together with its V-gene family, and reads without a unique V-gene family were excluded. To address suspected cross-contamination and a sequencing artifact, a later analysis removed around 600 highly shared, low-generation-probability nucleotide sequences. In a later analysis, a clonal expansion index for each public chain was calculated from normalized within-repertoire ranks of inferred template counts. Generation probabilities in a later analysis came from a VDJ recombination model fitted to out-of-frame rearrangements, and those results were checked against IGoR. In a later analysis, hypergeometric tests were used to score TCR-TCR, TCR-HLA and TCR-CMV co-occurrence, with a repertoire-size bias correction applied to TCR pairs. To estimate false discovery rates, a later analysis permuted the HLA or CMV assignments 20 times. In a later analysis, co-occurring TCRs were grouped using DBSCAN, with TCRdist sequence similarity added in when clustering inside HLA-allele-positive subsets. Co-occurrence clustering excluded repertoires with fewer than 30,000 or more than 120,000 public chains, plus five with anomalous nucleotide sharing. What TCRdb holds here is the immuneACCESS table cut down to in-frame rearrangements. Part of the clones is not present; checked against another copy, under half of the missing clones reflect an unresolved V gene, and the others are unexplained. V and J calls and clone size are as listed in that table; D and trimming were resolved from the DNA. The sample data list 150,000 to 180,000 clones, and more than 75% of these were observed just once. The ten largest clones represent about 8.3% of the sample.

In the germline V gene (reference sequence), CDR1 corresponds to MNHEY and CDR2 to SMNVEV. The CDR3 starts with the cysteine, ends with the phenylalanine, and has 13 residues. Only the CDR3 DNA stays, 39 bases, in frame from base 1. At the junction V is shortened by 0 bases and J by 6 bases, with 8 bases in between. About this clone itself: Its cognate antigen has yet to be identified. Base qualities are missing; no much larger clone stands one base away.

This TCR came from a man aged 25-45 years in good health and CMV-seropositive. The chain is encoded by TRBV27 joined to TRBJ1-1; confidence is insufficient to name the D gene. The sample comprised PBMCs. The nucleotides read TGTGCCAGCAGTTTATCGCCCGGGTCTGAAGCTTTCTTT. Translated, it gives CASSLSPGSEAFF.